The 19 T cell receptor beta chains below were found in one sample sequenced in a study of read filtering for tumor transcriptome and immune sequencing. The library was built from roughly 400 ng RNA with molecular barcoded adaptors for alpha/delta and beta/gamma chains. Each CDR3 protein is one row after TCRdb ran MiXCR on the reads. Of tens of thousands of distinct CDR3 sequences in the sample, around a fifth were seen once. Material for sequencing was a population of CD138-negative cells sorted from bone marrow. The receptors stem from a donor aged 40 or older with multiple myeloma.

This clonotype was seen many times. The V call is TRBV3-1, the J call TRBJ1-2; 8 bases are shared with TRBD1. After removal of 4 bases from V and 0 bases from J, the junction contained 10 bases not matched to a gene. CDR1 is LGHDT, CDR2 YNNKEL, per germline (reference sequence). CDR3 size: 17 residues. The DNA for the CDR3 is TGTGCCAGCAGCCCCAACCCGGGACAGGCCTCTAACTATGGCTACACCTTC. Amino acid sequence: CASSPNPGQASNYGYTF.

This clonotype was seen at least ten times. V and J are TRBV28 and TRBJ2-7; 7 nucleotides line up with TRBD1. V lost 9 bases and J lost 5; bases outside the gene matches: 10. CDR1 MDHEN and CDR2 SYDVKM come from the germline V gene. CDR3 length: 13 amino acids. The CDR3 nucleotides are TGTGCCAGTCGACAGGGCCTGTGGGACGAGCAGTACTTC. Translated: CASRQGLWDEQYF.

This clonotype has a count of ten or more. The chain links TRBV19 to TRBJ2-7; TRBD2 matches 8 bases. Per germline, CDR1 LNHDA and CDR2 SQIVND (reference sequence). This CDR3 has 13 residues. V shed 10 bases and J 0 bases; nucleotides not matched to a gene: 5. The CDR3 DNA sequence: TGTGCCACCCGGGAGGGAAGCTCCTACGAGCAGTACTTC. It specifies CATREGSSYEQYF.

This clonotype was seen only a few times. The chain joins TRBV11-2 to TRBJ1-4; no clear D. V was shortened by 3 bases and J by 8 bases, with 10 bases between the two germline ends. The germline V gene encodes CDR1 SGHAT and CDR2 FQNNGV. The CDR3 is 13 residues long. The CDR3 protein is CASSFSRGEKLFF. In DNA, the CDR3 is TGTGCCAGCAGCTTCAGTCGAGGGGAAAAACTGTTTTTT.

This clonotype was counted only a few times. The chain joins TRBV7-2 to TRBJ1-5; maybe TRBD1 (6 bases). The CDR3 contains 15 residues. Trimming left V 4 bases short and J 3 bases short, with 13 bases between. In germline, CDR1 is SGHTA, CDR2 FQGNSA. The CDR3 bases are TGTGCCAGCAGCTCTTCCAGGGGTTACAATCAGCCCCAGCATTTT. Protein sequence: CASSSSRGYNQPQHF.

This clonotype was found a few times. The chain employs TRBV5-1 and TRBJ2-5, with TRBD2 identical over 11 bases. Germline V gene lookup returns CDR1 SGHRS and CDR2 YFSETQ. This CDR3 spans 16 amino acids. Trimming took 4 bases from V and 5 from J; bases not matched to a gene: 10. The chain's CDR3 is CASSGSGGAFVETQYF. The CDR3 nucleotides are TGCGCCAGCAGCGGTAGCGGGGGGGCCTTCGTGGAGACCCAGTACTTC.

As for this clonotype: This may be a read error, as it is one base from a much larger clone. V gene TRBV5-1 combines with J gene TRBJ2-2; possibly TRBD2 for D (7 bases). CDR3 length: 15 amino acids. Germline V gene data show CDR1 as SGHRS and CDR2 as YFSETQ. The V gene lost 2 bases and the J gene lost 6 bases, with 14 bases spanning the gap. The CDR3 coding sequence is TGCGCCAGCAGCTTCGGGGGGCTTGGCGCCGGGGAGCTGTTTTTT. Translation: CASSFGGLGAGELFF. The full variable domain, in which reference TRBV5-1 and TRBJ2-2 provide the parts outside the CDR3, is KAGVTQTPRYLIKTRGQQVTLSCSPISGHRSVSWYQQTPGQGLQFLFEYFSETQRNKGNFPGRFSGRQFSNSRSEMNVSTLELGDSALYLCASSFGGLGAGELFFGEGSRLTVL.

In its sample, this clonotype was seen many times. This sequence joins TRBV20-1 and TRBJ2-7, with TRBD2 matching 8 bases. CDR1 DFQATT and CDR2 SNEGSKA come from the germline V gene (reference sequence). V was clipped by 5 bases and J by 2 bases; unmatched bases: 8. There are 14 residues in the CDR3. The CDR3 DNA sequence: TGCAGTGCTTCGATAGCGGGGCCGACCTACGAGCAGTACTTC. This encodes CSASIAGPTYEQYF.

At least ten counts were recorded for this clonotype. The chain carries TRBV20-1 and TRBJ2-5; possible D gene TRBD1, 5 bases. Looked up from germline, CDR1 is DFQATT and CDR2 is SNEGSKA (reference sequence). The V end lost 1 base, the J end lost 2 bases, and 14 bases lay between the germline ends. CDR3 length equals 15 residues. CDR3 coding DNA: TGCAGTGCTAGAGGACCCTTAGGGGCTCAAGAGACCCAGTACTTC. This sequence encodes CSARGPLGAQETQYF.

The J gene is TRBJ2-3, the V gene TRBV3-1; D perhaps matches TRBD2 (7 bases). From germline, CDR1 is LGHDT and CDR2 YNNKEL (reference sequence). The V and J ends lost 4 bases and 7 bases respectively, with 24 bases between them. The CDR3 has 17 amino acids. CDR3 DNA: TGTGCCAGCAGCCGACGACTAGCTGGGGGGGCTCCGCATACGCAGTATTTT. This codes for CASSRRLAGGAPHTQYF.

This clonotype has more than one count but fewer than ten. The chain combines TRBV5-1 with TRBJ1-4; the D gene is possibly TRBD1 (5 bases). The CDR3 consists of 15 residues. With 4 bases removed from V and 5 bases from J, the gap between germline ends came to 15 bases. Germline V gives CDR1 SGHRS, CDR2 YFSETQ. CDR3 protein: CASSSTGTENEKLFF. Written as DNA, the CDR3 is TGCGCCAGCAGCAGCACCGGGACGGAGAATGAAAAACTGTTTTTT.

This clonotype was detected many times. The genes are TRBV7-3 and TRBJ2-6; no reliable D call. Germline V gene data show CDR1 as SGHTA and CDR2 as FQGTGA. This CDR3 has 17 residues. The V end lost 1 base, the J end lost 0 bases, and 10 bases lay between the germline ends. For the CDR3, the DNA is TGTGCCAGCAGCTTAAACTCCAGAACCTCTGGGGCCAACGTCCTGACTTTC. Translating gives CASSLNSRTSGANVLTF.

This clonotype has a handful of counts. This may come from a read error, since a much larger clone is one base off. The chain couples TRBV6-1 to TRBJ1-1; TRBD1 matches 8 bases. This CDR3 spans 16 amino acids. The trim removed 6 bases at V and 0 bases at J, leaving 9 bases unmatched. Germline V gene sequence: CDR1 MNHNS, CDR2 SASEGT. The DNA of the CDR3 is TGTGCCAGCAGGCAAATGGCGACAGGGGTGAACACTGAAGCTTTCTTT. This encodes CASRQMATGVNTEAFF.

V is TRBV20-1 and J is TRBJ2-3, with D hard to call. The CDR3 contains 17 residues. CDR1 is DFQATT, CDR2 SNEGSKA, per germline (reference sequence). With 0 bases removed from V and 0 bases from J, the gap between germline ends came to 16 bases. The CDR3 DNA sequence: TGCAGTGCTAGAGATGAGATCAGACGGGCCAGCACAGATACGCAGTATTTT. It yields the protein CSARDEIRRASTDTQYF.

The DNA for the CDR3 is TGTGCCAGCAGTTTTCGGGGTCTCAGGAACACTGAAGCTTTCTTT. Translation: CASSFRGLRNTEAFF. V and J are TRBV28 and TRBJ1-1; the D is unclear. The CDR3 length is 15 residues. V was cut by 3 bases and J by 1 base, with 12 bases left in between. Germline V gives CDR1 MDHEN, CDR2 SYDVKM.

Concerning this clonotype: This sequence may be a read error, since a much larger clone differs from it by one base. V is TRBV6-1 and J is TRBJ2-2, with D possibly called TRBD1 or TRBD2 (6 bases each). The CDR3 contains 14 residues. Germline CDR1 is MNHNS and CDR2 is SASEGT. The CDR3 sequence is CASSEGAAAGGLFF. The DNA for the CDR3 is TGTGCCAGCAGTGAGGGGGCAGCGGCCGGGGGGCTGTTTTTT.

The V call is TRBV5-5, the J call TRBJ1-1; D unclear. Germline CDR1 SGHKS, CDR2 YYEKEE (reference sequence). V was clipped by 0 bases and J by 8 bases, with 29 bases between them. The CDR3 has 19 amino acids. The CDR3 DNA sequence: TGTGCCAGCAGCTTGGCCCTCTGGGAAGATGCGCGCAGAAAAACAGAAGCTTTCTTT. Its translation is CASSLALWEDARRKTEAFF.

This clonotype was seen more than once but under ten times. The V call is TRBV9, the J call TRBJ1-1, with 11 positions matching TRBD1. The CDR3 extends over 15 amino acids. The V gene's germline CDR1 is SGDLS and CDR2 YYNGEE. J lost 5 bases, V lost 4 bases, and 7 bases had no gene match. CDR3 protein: CASSFSGTGGTEAFF. CDR3 in DNA: TGTGCCAGCAGCTTTTCCGGGACAGGGGGAACTGAAGCTTTCTTT. Drawing the rest from reference TRBV9 and TRBJ1-1, the complete variable domain is DSGVTQTPKHLITATGQRVTLRCSPRSGDLSVYWYQQSLDQGLQFLIQYYNGEERAKGNILERFSAQQFPDLHSELNLSSLELGDSALYFCASSFSGTGGTEAFFGQGTRLTVV.

Ten or more counts support this clonotype. V and J are TRBV6-5 and TRBJ2-1; D remains ambiguous. The length of the CDR3 is 15 residues. Germline values: CDR1 MNHEY, CDR2 SVGAGI. Trimming cost V 2 bases and J 2 bases, with 10 bases left between them. DNA of the CDR3: TGTGCCAGCAGTTACGTCGGTGGGGCCTACAATGAGCAGTTCTTC. It specifies CASSYVGGAYNEQFF.